This TCR beta chain comes out of a study of human thymus T cells. Study outcomes and limitations: Thymic and blood repertoires seemed to favor certain V and J genes.

Sequencing used immunoSEQ multiplex PCR; TCRdb keeps in-frame clones, though not all of them. The table records about 44,000 clones, approximately 93% of them present only once. In the case of this clone: Antigen specificity is unknown.

The TCR comes from a boy in the first two years of life with a congenital heart defect but otherwise immunologically healthy. Sequenced input: blood.

Here the CDR3 reads CASSLGGEQYF. The CDR3 region has the DNA TGTGCCAGCAGTTTAGGGGGCGAGCAGTACTTC. V is TRBV28 and J is TRBJ2-7; D might be TRBD1 or TRBD2, each matching 5 bases. The V and J ends lost 2 bases and 6 bases respectively, with 5 bases between them. Germline V lookup: CDR1 MDHEN, CDR2 SYDVKM. The CDR3 spans 11 residues.